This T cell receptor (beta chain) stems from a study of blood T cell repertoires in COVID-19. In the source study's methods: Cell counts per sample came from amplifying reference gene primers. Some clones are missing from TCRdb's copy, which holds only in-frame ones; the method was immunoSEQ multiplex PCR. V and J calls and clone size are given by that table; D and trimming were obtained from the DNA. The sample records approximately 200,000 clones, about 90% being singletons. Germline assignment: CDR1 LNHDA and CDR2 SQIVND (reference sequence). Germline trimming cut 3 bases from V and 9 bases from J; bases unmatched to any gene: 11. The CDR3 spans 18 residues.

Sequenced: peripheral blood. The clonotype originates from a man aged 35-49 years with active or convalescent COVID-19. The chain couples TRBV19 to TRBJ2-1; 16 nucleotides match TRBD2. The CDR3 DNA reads TGTGCCAGTAGTATGGGGGGACTAGCGGGAGGGCCTAAGGGTGAGCAGTTCTTC. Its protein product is CASSMGGLAGGPKGEQFF.